The entry below gives a single T cell receptor (beta chain) sequence along with its context. This clonotype has more than one count but fewer than ten. Its binding antigen is unknown. No base qualities exist here, and no much larger clone lies one base off it. CDR1 SGHVS and CDR2 FQNEAQ are derived from the germline V gene. Counted from cysteine to phenylalanine, this CDR3 has 17 amino acids. The only DNA kept is the CDR3, 51 bases in frame from the first base. The junction shows trimming of 6 bases on V and 4 bases on J, and the gene matches do not reach 15 bases of it. The sequencer listed for this sample is Illumina HiSeq 1500. TCRdb reprocessing: public reads trimmed at Q25 with fastp, clones called with MiXCR, in-frame beta chains kept. Entries that share a CDR3 protein sequence are merged under the most common genes and DNA. Counted in this sample were some 310,000 distinct CDR3 sequences; 25% of them appeared once. Roughly 15% of the sample lies in the top ten.

The data are from a study of T cell repertoires in cytomegalovirus infection (dated by TCRdb to the late 2010s). General notes on the study: Peptide stimulations targeted recently identified HLA-C-restricted CMV epitopes, whose presentation resists viral immunomodulation, together with well-studied HLA-B-restricted epitopes. Donor HLA type was relevant to the analysis, as public TCR beta signatures indicated carriage of CMV infection together with the matching HLA type. Summary of the overall study and its limitations: Carriers of CMV infection plus the relevant HLA type were discriminated by the cumulative frequency of public TCR beta family members in the study cohort and in an independent approximately 400-donor cohort. The ex vivo response was dominated by HLA-C-restricted CMV-specific TCR beta clonotypes, and the single most frequent clonotype in two of eight donors was supplied by these HLA-C-restricted clonotypes.

The label giving this sample's treatment or condition can be read as: in vitro stimulation with specific CMV peptide epitopes to enrich CMV-specific T cells. The chain links TRBV7-8 with TRBJ2-3; 8 middle bases align to TRBD1. The source material was cultured PBMCs, sampled from culture after CMV antigen stimulation. The clonotype originates from a human donor in good health (CMV status not recorded). Some clones in this sample may be carry-over from other donors' samples. The DNA reads as follows: TGTGCCAGCAGATTTAAGGGAGGACAGGGCTTCTCAGATACGCAGTATTTT. It encodes CASRFKGGQGFSDTQYF.